The rows below give T cell receptor beta chains drawn from one sample of a study of T cell responses to AZD1222 COVID-19 vaccine. Some clones are missing from TCRdb's copy, which holds only in-frame ones; the method was immunoSEQ multiplex PCR. This table has some 130,000 clones, 70% to 90% appearing once. The sequenced sample was peripheral blood, obtained on day 0 of AZD1222 vaccination. The receptors were gathered from an adult in good health. Each CDR3 is given with its conserved first and last residue. D genes are given only for firm matches.

13 TRBJ2-3 . TRBV30 CAASGAPTDTQYF TGTGCCGCTTCAGGGGCACCCACAGATACGCAGTATTTT
12 TRBJ2-3 . TRBV30 CAWAGGRDTQYF TGTGCCTGGGCGGGCGGTCGGGATACGCAGTATTTT
17 TRBJ2-2 TRBD1 TRBV14 CASSQAGTGLSPGELFF TGTGCCAGCAGCCAAGCCGGGACAGGGCTGTCTCCCGGGGAGCTGTTTTTT
13 TRBJ2-1 TRBD2 TRBV12-3/TRBV12-4 CASSRQEAGLQFF TGTGCCAGCAGTCGTCAGGAAGCGGGGTTACAGTTCTTC
15 TRBJ1-1 . TRBV11-2 CASSLDRTLNTEAFF TGTGCCAGCAGCTTAGACCGGACATTGAACACTGAAGCTTTCTTT
17 TRBJ1-1 TRBD1 TRBV19 CASSIDLWDRLNTEAFF TGTGCCAGTAGTATAGATCTATGGGACAGACTAAACACTGAAGCTTTCTTT
17 TRBJ2-7 TRBD1 TRBV12-5 CASGLVATGQHSYEQYF TGTGCTAGTGGTTTGGTAGCCACGGGACAGCACTCCTACGAGCAGTACTTC
14 TRBJ2-5 . TRBV29-1 CSVHGGGGGETQYF TGCAGCGTACATGGAGGGGGGGGAGGAGAGACCCAGTACTTC
16 TRBJ1-4 TRBD1 TRBV6-5 CASSSRGTAQREKLFF TGTGCCAGCAGTTCGCGGGGGACAGCACAGCGAGAAAAACTGTTTTTT
15 TRBJ2-1 . TRBV11-1 CASSKHRSSYNEQFF TGTGCCAGCAGCAAACACAGGAGCTCCTACAATGAGCAGTTCTTC
15 TRBJ1-2 TRBD1 TRBV5-4 CASSLGGQGYYGYTF TGTGCCAGCAGCTTGGGGGGACAGGGTTACTATGGCTACACCTTC